These T cell receptor beta chains were read from a single sample in a study of blood T cell repertoires in COVID-19. Some clones are missing from TCRdb's copy, which holds only in-frame ones; the method was immunoSEQ multiplex PCR. The top ten hold about 12% of the sample, which has approximately 31,000 clones, about 89% seen once. Material for sequencing was peripheral blood. The receptor set was obtained from a man in his 70s with active COVID-19. Both conserved end residues are part of each CDR3. Fields, in order: D gene, V gene, J gene, clone size, CDR3 DNA, CDR3 protein. A D gene is named only where the DNA matches it firmly. Rows may omit the clone size; those that give it use once, few, many or a size class.

D gene: TRBD1
V gene: TRBV6-5
J gene: TRBJ2-7
clone size: NA
CDR3 DNA: TGTGCCAGCAGCGCGGGACAGGGTACCGACGAGCAGTACTTC
CDR3 protein: CASSAGQGTDEQYF

D gene: TRBD2
V gene: TRBV10-3
J gene: TRBJ2-1
clone size: NA
CDR3 DNA: TGTGCCACCACGGGACTAGCGGGAAACAATGAGCAGTTCTTC
CDR3 protein: CATTGLAGNNEQFF

D gene: TRBD2
V gene: TRBV2
J gene: TRBJ2-3
clone size: NA
CDR3 DNA: TGTGCCAGCAGGGGGACTAGCGTTAGCACAGATACGCAGTATTTT
CDR3 protein: CASRGTSVSTDTQYF

D gene: NA
V gene: TRBV4-3
J gene: TRBJ1-4
clone size: once
CDR3 DNA: TGCGCCAGCAGACCCTTCCTGGAGGGAGGGGAAAAACTGTTTTTT
CDR3 protein: CASRPFLEGGEKLFF

D gene: TRBD2
V gene: TRBV3-1/TRBV3-2
J gene: TRBJ2-7
clone size: NA
CDR3 DNA: TGTGCCAGCAGCCGGACTAGCGGGAGGGGGGAGCAGTACTTC
CDR3 protein: CASSRTSGRGEQYF

D gene: TRBD2
V gene: TRBV7-2
J gene: TRBJ2-7
clone size: NA
CDR3 DNA: TGTGCCAGCAGCTTAGGTGTTAGCGGGAGCTACGAGCAGTACTTC
CDR3 protein: CASSLGVSGSYEQYF

D gene: TRBD1
V gene: TRBV6-1
J gene: TRBJ1-5
clone size: NA
CDR3 DNA: TGTGCCAGCAGTGAGCAGGGGGCTCTAAGACAGCCCCAGCATTTT
CDR3 protein: CASSEQGALRQPQHF

D gene: NA
V gene: TRBV3-1/TRBV3-2
J gene: TRBJ2-7
clone size: once
CDR3 DNA: TGTGCCAGCAGCCAGGGGGGTGGCTGGTACGAGCAGTACTTC
CDR3 protein: CASSQGGGWYEQYF

D gene: TRBD1
V gene: TRBV11-2
J gene: TRBJ2-1
clone size: NA
CDR3 DNA: TGTGCCAGCAGGCGGGACAGGGGGCTTGAGCAGTTCTTC
CDR3 protein: CASRRDRGLEQFF

D gene: NA
V gene: TRBV11-3
J gene: TRBJ2-3
clone size: few
CDR3 DNA: TGTGCCAGCAGCCACAGGGGCACAGATACGCAGTATTTT
CDR3 protein: CASSHRGTDTQYF

D gene: TRBD2
V gene: TRBV5-4
J gene: TRBJ2-1
clone size: NA
CDR3 DNA: TGTGCCAGCAGCTTGCCGGGACTAGCGGGAGGGCCAGGGTTCTTC
CDR3 protein: CASSLPGLAGGPGFF

D gene: TRBD2
V gene: TRBV7-9
J gene: TRBJ2-1
clone size: NA
CDR3 DNA: TGTGCCAGCAGCCTGGGACTAGCGGGAGGTCGGATCGTCAATGAGCAGTTCTTC
CDR3 protein: CASSLGLAGGRIVNEQFF

D gene: NA
V gene: TRBV11-2
J gene: TRBJ2-3
clone size: NA
CDR3 DNA: TGTGCCAGCAGCTCGGGGATCACAGATACGCAGTATTTT
CDR3 protein: CASSSGITDTQYF

D gene: NA
V gene: TRBV11-2
J gene: TRBJ2-6
clone size: once
CDR3 DNA: TGTGCCAGCAGCTTGTTATGGGCAGCCTCTGGGGCCAACGTCCTGACTTTC
CDR3 protein: CASSLLWAASGANVLTF

D gene: TRBD2
V gene: TRBV28
J gene: TRBJ2-1
clone size: NA
CDR3 DNA: TGTGCCAGCAGTTTACTAACTAGCGGGAGGGGAAGCGAGCAGTTCTTC
CDR3 protein: CASSLLTSGRGSEQFF

D gene: NA
V gene: TRBV2
J gene: TRBJ2-1
clone size: once
CDR3 DNA: TGTGCCAGCAGCCTCCGCGATCGCCCCAATGAGCAGTTCTTC
CDR3 protein: CASSLRDRPNEQFF

D gene: NA
V gene: TRBV7-2
J gene: TRBJ1-4
clone size: NA
CDR3 DNA: TGTGCCAGCAGCTTCGGGGGGGTGTCGACAAGACGGGAAAAACTGTTTTTT
CDR3 protein: CASSFGGVSTRREKLFF

D gene: NA
V gene: TRBV11-2
J gene: TRBJ1-6
clone size: NA
CDR3 DNA: TGTGCCAGCAGCTTAGAAAGGGGAAATTCACCCCTCCACTTT
CDR3 protein: CASSLERGNSPLHF

D gene: TRBD2
V gene: TRBV19
J gene: TRBJ2-1
clone size: NA
CDR3 DNA: TGTGCCAGTAGTACCAGACTAGCGGGCAACAATGAGCAGTTCTTC
CDR3 protein: CASSTRLAGNNEQFF

D gene: TRBD2
V gene: TRBV27
J gene: TRBJ2-6
clone size: NA
CDR3 DNA: TGTGCCAGCAGGGCAGGTTGGGGGGGCTCTGGGGCCAACGTCCTGACTTTC
CDR3 protein: CASRAGWGGSGANVLTF

D gene: TRBD2
V gene: TRBV18
J gene: TRBJ2-7
clone size: NA
CDR3 DNA: TGTGCCAGCTCGCTAACTAGCGGATACTACGAGCAGTACTTC
CDR3 protein: CASSLTSGYYEQYF

D gene: NA
V gene: TRBV10-3
J gene: TRBJ2-7
clone size: NA
CDR3 DNA: TGTGCCATCAGTGAGTCTTCAGGGGTTGTCTACGAGCAGTACTTC
CDR3 protein: CAISESSGVVYEQYF

D gene: TRBD1
V gene: TRBV28
J gene: TRBJ1-5
clone size: NA
CDR3 DNA: TGTGCCAGCAGTCTAGGACAGGGTAATCAGCCCCAGCATTTT
CDR3 protein: CASSLGQGNQPQHF

D gene: TRBD1
V gene: TRBV29-1
J gene: TRBJ2-1
clone size: NA
CDR3 DNA: TGCAGCGTGGGACAGGGGGTAACCAATGAGCAGTTCTTC
CDR3 protein: CSVGQGVTNEQFF

D gene: TRBD1
V gene: TRBV12-3/TRBV12-4
J gene: TRBJ1-5
clone size: NA
CDR3 DNA: TGTGCCAGCAGTTTTGGAGGGGGCAAGCCCCAGCATTTT
CDR3 protein: CASSFGGGKPQHF

D gene: NA
V gene: TRBV6-6
J gene: TRBJ2-1
clone size: NA
CDR3 DNA: TGTGCCAGCAGCAAAGACTCCCCCGTGGGCAATGAGCAGTTCTTC
CDR3 protein: CASSKDSPVGNEQFF

D gene: TRBD1
V gene: TRBV5-1
J gene: TRBJ2-7
clone size: few
CDR3 DNA: TGCGCCAGCAGCCATGGACAGGGCTCCTACGAGCAGTACTTC
CDR3 protein: CASSHGQGSYEQYF

D gene: NA
V gene: TRBV25-1
J gene: TRBJ2-1
clone size: NA
CDR3 DNA: TGTGCCAGCAGTGCCCCCCTGCGGAGGAATGAGCAGTTCTTC
CDR3 protein: CASSAPLRRNEQFF